The rows below give T cell receptor beta chains drawn from one sample of a study of shared clonotypes between healthy human individuals. TCRdb keeps only in-frame clones here, not all; method: immunoSEQ multiplex PCR. The sample yields millions of clones, 85% to 95% seen once. Sequenced material: naive CD4+ T cells sorted from blood. The receptor set was obtained from a young man in good health. Each CDR3 is given with its conserved first and last residue. The D gene is left open where the match is weak. Some rows mark clone size as missing; the rest say once, few, many or name a class of expanded clone.

>.|.|TRBJ2-3|TRBV18
TGTGCCAGCTCACCTCTTCGGGGAGCGACAGATACGCAGTATTTT
CASSPLRGATDTQYF
>.|.|TRBJ1-4|TRBV5-5
TGTGCCAGTTCCCGGCTTGAGCGGGAAAAACTGTTTTTT
CASSRLEREKLFF
>.|.|TRBJ1-3|TRBV28
TGTGCCAGCAGTAAGACAGGCGCTGGAAACACCATATATTTT
CASSKTGAGNTIYF
>.|TRBD1|TRBJ2-2|TRBV28
TGTGCCAGCAGTGACAGGGTTAACGGGGAGCTGTTTTTT
CASSDRVNGELFF
>few|.|TRBJ2-7|TRBV6-6
TGTGCCAGCAACTCGGGAATTAGCTCCTACGAGCAGTACTTC
CASNSGISSYEQYF
>.|.|TRBJ2-3|TRBV5-1
TGCGCCAGCAGCTTGGTAGTTGGGGGGTATACGCAGTATTTT
CASSLVVGGYTQYF
>once|.|TRBJ2-5|TRBV7-9
TGTGCCAGCAGCGCCCGGAATCAAGAGACCCAGTACTTC
CASSARNQETQYF
>.|.|TRBJ2-7|TRBV7-8
TGTGCCAGCAGCTTTCCCTCCGTGGGCCCCGAGCGCGAGCAGTACTTC
CASSFPSVGPEREQYF
>.|.|TRBJ2-7|TRBV29-1
TGCAGCGTTCCCGGATACAACCTTTACGAGCAGTACTTC
CSVPGYNLYEQYF
>.|.|TRBJ1-5|TRBV6-1
TGTGCCAGCAGTGAGTGGAGGGTTGGCAATCAGCCCCAGCATTTT
CASSEWRVGNQPQHF
>.|.|TRBJ1-5|TRBV27
TGTGCCAGTAAGGAAACAGGGATAAACCAGCCCCAGCATTTT
CASKETGINQPQHF
>.|.|TRBJ2-7|TRBV6-5
TGTGCCAGCAGGGATAACAGGTTATCCTCCTACGAGCAGTACTTC
CASRDNRLSSYEQYF
>.|TRBD2|TRBJ2-1|TRBV2
TGTGCCAGCAGTGAACAAAGCGGGGGCTCCTACAATGAGCAGTTCTTC
CASSEQSGGSYNEQFF
>once|.|TRBJ2-6|TRBV9
TGTGCCAGCAGCGTAGGTCCAGGGACTGCGGGCGTCCTGACTTTC
CASSVGPGTAGVLTF
>.|.|TRBJ1-6|TRBV7-9
TGTGCCAGCAGCGGGGGTTATAATTCACCCCTCCACTTT
CASSGGYNSPLHF
>.|TRBD1|TRBJ2-7|TRBV6-5
TGTGCCAGCAGTTCCCGGGACAGCTCCTACGAGCAGTACTTC
CASSSRDSSYEQYF
>.|.|TRBJ1-2|TRBV7-9
TGTGCCAGCAGCCCTTCCGGGGTAACTAACTATGGCTACACCTTC
CASSPSGVTNYGYTF
>.|TRBD1|TRBJ1-5|TRBV19
TGTGCCAGCCAGGGGGATAGCAATCAGCCCCAGCATTTT
CASQGDSNQPQHF
>.|.|TRBJ1-3|TRBV18
TGTGCCAGCTCACCAGGGGGACTTTCGGACCAAAACACCATATATTTT
CASSPGGLSDQNTIYF
>once|.|TRBJ2-7|TRBV4-3
TGCGCCAGCAGCCAGGACTCCCGGGACACCTCCTACGAGCAGTACTTC
CASSQDSRDTSYEQYF
>.|TRBD1|TRBJ2-5|TRBV30
TGTGCCTGGAGGGTAACAGGGGGCGTAGAGACCCAGTACTTC
CAWRVTGGVETQYF
>.|.|TRBJ1-1|TRBV4-3
TGCGCCAGCAGCCAAGGCGTACGGGGCATTAGCGTAGCTTTCTTT
CASSQGVRGISVAFF
>.|.|TRBJ2-3|TRBV11-2
TGTGCCAGCAGCTCCCTCCGGTCAGGGGGAGGCCTCACAGATACGCAGTATTTT
CASSSLRSGGGLTDTQYF
>.|.|TRBJ2-5|TRBV18
TGTGCCAGCTCACGCCTAGAGGGTGGAGAGACCCAGTACTTC
CASSRLEGGETQYF
>.|.|TRBJ1-2|TRBV5-4
TGTGCCAGCAGGTCAGGAAACTATGGCTACACCTTC
CASRSGNYGYTF
>.|TRBD1|TRBJ2-7|TRBV7-7
TGTGCCAGCAGCTTAGTGGGGACAGGCAAGGACGAGCAGTACTTC
CASSLVGTGKDEQYF
>.|.|TRBJ2-1|TRBV5-1
TGCGCCAGCAGGAGGGACGCCTACAATGAGCAGTTCTTC
CASRRDAYNEQFF
>.|.|TRBJ1-1|TRBV4-3
TGCGCCAGCAGCCAAGAATTCGGTATGGGGAACACTGAAGCTTTCTTT
CASSQEFGMGNTEAFF
>once|.|TRBJ2-7|TRBV19
TGTGCCAGTAGTGGTGAATCGGGGTACGAGCAGTACTTC
CASSGESGYEQYF